This note documents a single T cell receptor beta chain sequence. The repertoire was sequenced with immunoSEQ multiplex PCR; TCRdb's copy has only in-frame clones and lacks some. The sample contains 40,000 to 55,000 clones, over 90% of which appear only once. The CDR3 covers 15 residues. V lost 3 bases to trimming and J lost 8 bases; unmatched junction nucleotides: 10. Germline values: CDR1 LNHDA, CDR2 SQIVND (reference sequence). This specimen comes from a study of control samples from healthy donors and cancer patients. The material sequenced was PBMCs. The chain joins TRBV19 to TRBJ1-2; 9 nucleotides agree with TRBD1. The clonotype comes from a woman aged 45-65 years with head and neck cancer. CDR3 loop: CASSMGGTGYNGYTF. CDR3 sequence (DNA): TGTGCCAGTAGTATGGGGGGGACAGGGTATAACGGCTACACCTTC. The whole variable domain, filled in from reference TRBV19 and TRBJ1-2, reads DGGITQSPKYLFRKEGQNVTLSCEQNLNHDAMYWYRQDPGQGLRLIYYSQIVNDFQKGDIAEGYSVSREKKESFPLTVTSAQKNPTAFYLCASSMGGTGYNGYTFGSGTRLTVV.